This TCR beta chain came from a study of T cells after yellow fever vaccination. Study outcomes and limitations: Abundant bulk-population clonotypes could contaminate the FACS-sorted repertoires. Clonotypes found in both CD4 and CD8 compartments made up a small share. A large majority of primary-vaccination clones showed up again after the booster (about 96% CD4, 88% CD8).

Of note for this clonotype: Its target is unknown.

A universal primer site and UMIs were added as TCR cDNA was made by 5'RACE template switching. TCRdb re-derived calls from the 5' RACE reads in MiXCR, one entry per CDR3 protein. The sample shows under 550,000 distinct CDR3 sequences, just over 20% of them seen only once. This CDR3 has 14 amino acids. Trimming took 5 bases from V and 8 from J, leaving 16 bases between them. Per the germline V gene, CDR1 is SEHNR and CDR2 is FQNEAQ (reference sequence). The TCR comes from a man aged 18 to 35 who received the YFV17D yellow fever vaccine. The chain recombines TRBV7-9 with TRBJ2-1, with D tentatively TRBD2 (5 bases). The material sequenced was PBMCs, taken around 3 weeks after the first yellow fever vaccination. CDR3 bases: TGTGCCAGCAGCACCGGGATGGAGGTCGATGAGCAGTTCTTC. Protein product: CASSTGMEVDEQFF.